This is a list of T cell receptor beta chains from one sample in a study of cytomegalovirus exposure and HLA in healthy donors. Assay used: immunoSEQ multiplex PCR; TCRdb lists only in-frame clones, some missing. The repertoire holds 70,000 to 100,000 clones, with roughly 80% as singletons. Specimen: PBMCs. These receptors all come from a man aged 45 to 65 in good health and CMV-seropositive. Both conserved end residues are part of each CDR3. Each record gives: J gene, D gene, clone size, V gene, CDR3 DNA, CDR3 protein. D genes are given only for firm matches. Some rows have no size entry. The others give once, few or many, or a class for an expanded clone.

TRBJ2-1	TRBD2	few	TRBV30	TGTGCCTGGAGTGCCCTAGCGGGAGTCCCCAATGAGCAGTTCTTC	CAWSALAGVPNEQFF
TRBJ2-2	.	.	TRBV5-4	TGTGCCAGCAGGTCCGGGACCGGGGAGCTGTTTTTT	CASRSGTGELFF
TRBJ1-1	.	few	TRBV6-5	TGTGCCAGCAGTTACGTCGAGGGGGACACTGAAGCTTTCTTT	CASSYVEGDTEAFF
TRBJ2-1	.	.	TRBV6-5	TGTGCCAGCAGTTCTAGCGCGCCGGTGGACAATGAGCAGTTCTTC	CASSSSAPVDNEQFF
TRBJ1-4	.	few	TRBV7-8	TGTGCCAGCAGCTTCGGGGGGTACGCCGAAAAACTGTTTTTT	CASSFGGYAEKLFF
TRBJ2-1	TRBD2	.	TRBV7-9	TGTTCCAGCAGCGCAGGGACTAGCGGCGGTGAGCAGTTCTTC	CSSSAGTSGGEQFF
TRBJ2-2	.	.	TRBV18	TGTGCCAGCTCACCACTGGGACTGTCGGTCGACGGGGAGCTGTTTTTT	CASSPLGLSVDGELFF
TRBJ1-2	.	.	TRBV7-2	TGTGCCAGCAGCTTAGCTGGCAGGGATGTTCGTGGCTACACCTTC	CASSLAGRDVRGYTF
TRBJ2-1	TRBD2	once	TRBV18	TGTGCCAGCTCACCAGAACTAGCGGGCGCCCTCTTC	CASSPELAGALF
TRBJ2-3	.	.	TRBV29-1	TGCAGCTCTGAGGGTTCGCTCACAGATACGCAGTATTTT	CSSEGSLTDTQYF
TRBJ1-5	.	.	TRBV30	TGTGCCTGGAGCCGGGTGTCAGGCAATCAGCCCCAGCATTTT	CAWSRVSGNQPQHF
TRBJ2-2	.	.	TRBV6-5	TGTGCCAGCAGTCCCCGACAAACCGGGGAGCTGTTTTTT	CASSPRQTGELFF
TRBJ2-1	TRBD1	.	TRBV19	TGTGCCAGTAGACCGACAGGGAGCTCCTACAATGAGCAGTTCTTC	CASRPTGSSYNEQFF
TRBJ1-2	TRBD1	.	TRBV29-1	TGCAGCGTAAACCAGGGGGTCCGTAGTGGCTACACCTTC	CSVNQGVRSGYTF
TRBJ2-1	.	.	TRBV10-3	TGTGCCATCAGTGAGGGGTCCAATGAGCGGTTCTTC	CAISEGSNERFF
TRBJ2-1	TRBD2	.	TRBV2	TGTGCCAGCAGTGAGGGGACTAGCGAGACGGGTGAGCAGTTCTTC	CASSEGTSETGEQFF
TRBJ2-7	TRBD1	.	TRBV11-3	TGTGCCAGCAGCCTGACAGGGGAGTCCTACGAGCAGTACTTC	CASSLTGESYEQYF
TRBJ1-2	.	.	TRBV6-1	TGTGCCAGCAGCATGACAGGAGATGGCTACACCTTC	CASSMTGDGYTF
TRBJ1-1	.	.	TRBV7-9	TGTGCCAGCAGCTTGGGACATCCTGAAGCTTTCTTT	CASSLGHPEAFF